A single sample gave rise to the 20 T cell receptor delta chains below, sequenced in a study of γδ T cells in repeated Plasmodium falciparum infection. Vgamma9/Vdelta2+ and Vdelta2-negative gammadelta T cells were flow-sorted from PBMC for bulk sequencing. TCRdb fed the multiplex PCR reads into CATT to redo clone calling. The sample lists about 48,000 delta-chain clones, roughly 1.6% occurring once. The source material was gamma-delta T cells from blood. The receptors were gathered from a pool of human donors (malaria-infected and uninfected, not separated).

This clone was seen more than once but under ten times. The TCRdb protein comes from a much larger clone and disagrees with this DNA's translation at residue 9, likely due to a read error; the protein given here is derived from the DNA. The chain combines TRDV1 with TRDJ1, with D maybe TRDD3 (5 bases). Assignment of the J gene here rests on matching the DNA to germline, because TCRdb gives none. There are 17 residues in the CDR3. Germline assignment: CDR1 TSWWSYY and CDR2 QGS. V lost 4 bases, J lost 2 bases, and 20 bases lay in between. In nucleotides, the CDR3 is TGTGCTCTTGGGGTCGGGGCTGGGAGATTCTCTACCGATAAACTCATCTTT. This codes for CALGVGAGRFSTDKLIF.

Points on this clone: This likely came from a read error, as a far larger clone is one base away. At the DNA level, this CDR3 is encoded by other sequences in the same sample as well. The chain is built from TRDV1 and TRDJ1, with TRDD3 identical over 9 bases. Assignment of the J gene here rests on matching the DNA to germline, because TCRdb gives none. Looked up from germline, CDR1 is TSWWSYY and CDR2 is QGS. CDR3 length equals 20 residues. CDR3 amino acids: CALGECLTTTGGPDTDKLIF. The CDR3 coding sequence is TGTGCTCTTGGGGAATGTCTTACCACGACTGGGGGACCTGATACCGACAAACTCATCTTT.

The table lists this clone with a few counts. A far bigger clonotype differs at one base, so this is likely a read error. The same CDR3 also results from other DNA sequences found in this sample. In DNA, the CDR3 is TGTGCCTGTGACCGTCTGAGTTTTCCAGCGCAATCGTACAGAGTACTGGGCGTCTCCGATAAACTCATCTTT. Translation: CACDRLSFPAQSYRVLGVSDKLIF. V usage is TRDV2 and J usage is TRDJ1, with D tentatively TRDD3 (6 bases). The CDR3 length is 24 residues. Trimming took 3 bases from V and 3 from J, leaving 43 bases between them. Germline V CDR1 and CDR2: GEAIGNYY, EKD.

A remark on this clone: This likely traces to a read error, being one base from a far larger clone. The same CDR3 can be traced to other DNA sequences in this sample. The rearrangement joins TRDV1 to TRDJ1, with 8 bases lining up with TRDD2. Because TCRdb records no J gene, it was assigned here through a match of the DNA to germline. This CDR3 has 19 amino acids. From germline, CDR1 is TSWWSYY and CDR2 QGS. CDR3 sequence: CALGIDFLLRLTNTDKLIF. The CDR3 DNA reads as TGTGCTCTTGGGATAGACTTCCTACTCCGACTTACTAACACCGACAAACTCATCTTT.

Turning to this clone: TCRdb's entry gives the protein of a much larger clone, which mismatches this DNA's translation at residue 12, likely from a read error; the protein reported here is translated from the DNA. The CDR3 protein is CAFGVIGYTDKPIF. For the CDR3, the DNA is TGTGCCTTTGGGGTCATTGGGTACACCGATAAACCCATCTTT. The chain carries TRDV3 and TRDJ1, with D unclear. Per the germline V gene, CDR1 is TVYSNPD and CDR2 is GDNSRS (reference sequence). The CDR3 spans 14 residues.

As for this clone: The protein given by TCRdb reflects a much larger clone and differs at residue 6 from this DNA's translation, likely from a read error; the protein shown is the DNA's translation. This chain links TRDV1 with TRDJ1; 7 bases are a match to TRDD3. TCRdb carries no J gene annotation; the J gene was assigned here by matching the DNA with germline. Unmatched junction bases numbered 16, after V lost 3 bases and J lost 0 bases. CDR3 length: 19 amino acids. Germline values: CDR1 TSWWSYY, CDR2 QGS. The CDR3 region has the DNA TGTGCTCTTGGGGACCCCCATCGAAGTGGATACGTATACACCGATAAACTCATCTTT. Translating gives CALGDPHRSGYVYTDKLIF.

To note about this clone: A read error is the likely source, as a far larger clone sits one nucleotide away. This sample includes further DNA sequences coding for the same CDR3. The chain has TRDV1 and TRDJ1, with D hard to call. Because TCRdb records no J gene, it was assigned here through a match of the DNA to germline. The CDR3 sequence is 16 residues long. With 3 bases removed from V and 3 bases from J, the gap between germline ends came to 17 bases. Per the germline V gene, CDR1 is TSWWSYY and CDR2 is QGS. CDR3 loop: CALGELARDPPDKLIF. CDR3 sequence (DNA): TGTGCTCTTGGGGAGCTTGCCCGGGACCCCCCCGATAAACTCATCTTT.

About this clone: The amino acid sequence in TCRdb belongs to a much larger clone and departs from this DNA's translation at residue 11, likely a sequencing read error; the sequence shown is translated from the DNA. This chain connects TRDV2 to TRDJ3; 9 bases are a match to TRDD3. The J gene was missing in TCRdb and was found by matching the end of the DNA to germline. Per the germline V gene, CDR1 is GEAIGNYY and CDR2 is EKD. Trimming cost V 1 base and J 2 bases; bases outside gene matches: 8. The CDR3 totals 19 residues. The CDR3 nucleotides read TGTGCCTGTGACACAGTGATGGGGGATAGCCCCTGGGACACCCGACAGATGTTTTTC. As protein: CACDTVMGDSPWDTRQMFF.

The sample holds a few counts of this clone. The amino acid sequence in TCRdb belongs to a much larger clone and departs from this DNA's translation at residue 13, likely a sequencing read error; the sequence shown is translated from the DNA. The CDR3 region has the DNA TGTGCTCTTGGGGAACACCCCTACTTGGGGATGGTTTGCACCGATAAACTCATCTTT. Its protein is CALGEHPYLGMVCTDKLIF. The chain is built from TRDV1 and TRDJ1; tentatively, D is TRDD3 (6 bases). TCRdb gives no J gene; it was assigned here by matching the DNA to germline. The V end was cut by 1 base, the J end by 1 base, with 22 bases between. Per germline, CDR1 TSWWSYY and CDR2 QGS. The length of the CDR3 is 19 residues.

This clone was picked up a small number of times. Only one base separates this from a far larger clonotype, so it likely reflects a read error. In the same sample, other DNA sequences code for this CDR3. The chain uses TRDV1 and TRDJ1; 8 nucleotides line up with TRDD3. The J gene was not available in TCRdb and was assigned here by matching the DNA to germline segments. The CDR3 length is 20 residues. Germline CDR1 and CDR2: TSWWSYY and QGS. The CDR3 bases are TGTGCTCTTGGGGAACTGGAGCTTCGGGGGGATAAGGTATACACTGATAAACTCATCTTT. This translates into CALGELELRGDKVYTDKLIF.

This clone occurred a few times. A read error is the likely source, as a far larger clone sits one nucleotide away. No DNA is shown, since the ends of the CDR3 on it are uncertain; the CDR3 is the one TCRdb lists. The sample holds other DNA sequences that translate to the same CDR3. The V gene call reads TRDV1; no J gene was called; TRDD3, the table's D call, lacks a check against the DNA. The CDR3 numbers 19 amino acids, ends counted. Germline CDR1 TSWWSYY, CDR2 QGS. The CDR3 protein is CALGELCSWGIRDGDKLIF.

Details on this clone: This sequence may be a read error, since a much larger clone differs from it by one base. The rearrangement joins TRDV1 to TRDJ1; D possibly uses TRDD2 or TRDD3 (6 bases each). Here the J gene came from matching the DNA to germline, since TCRdb omits it. In germline, CDR1 is TSWWSYY, CDR2 QGS. The CDR3 spans 18 residues. CDR3 protein: CALWEGSYLLGGRYKLIF. The CDR3 DNA is TGTGCTCTTTGGGAGGGGTCCTACTTACTGGGAGGCAGGTATAAACTCATCTTT.

A note on this clone: TCRdb assigns this DNA the protein of a much larger clone, which departs from its translation at residue 6; this likely reflects a read error, and the protein shown comes from translating the DNA. The chain combines TRDV1 with TRDJ1; 7 bases are shared with TRDD3. In the absence of a J gene in TCRdb, the DNA was matched to germline to assign it here. The CDR3 sequence is 17 residues long. After removal of 5 bases from V and 0 bases from J, the junction contained 12 bases not matched to a gene. CDR1 and CDR2 from the germline V gene are TSWWSYY and QGS. The DNA of the CDR3 is TGTGCTCTTGGGCTACGCGAGCTGGGGGCCTACACCGATAAACTCATCTTT. This encodes CALGLRELGAYTDKLIF.

This clone occurred a few times. The protein held in TCRdb is that of a much larger clone and does not match this DNA's translation at residue 22, likely because of a read error; the protein shown is translated from the DNA. The chain is built from TRDV1 and TRDJ1, with TRDD3 matching over 12 bases. TCRdb records no J gene; here it was assigned by comparing the DNA to germline. The CDR3 has 25 residues. Germline CDR1 TSWWSYY, CDR2 QGS. For the CDR3, the DNA is TGTGCTCTTGGGGAAAAGGCCTTCCTACACCTTCCGTACTGGGGGATACTCGCACGCACCGATGAACTCATCTTT. Translated, it gives CALGEKAFLHLPYWGILARTDELIF.

About this clone: The TCRdb protein comes from a much larger clone and disagrees with this DNA's translation at residue 12, likely due to a read error; the protein given here is derived from the DNA. The chain carries TRDV1 and TRDJ1; D call uncertain. No J segment appears in TCRdb, so it was assigned here by matching the sequence to germline. This CDR3 is built from 15 residues. In germline, CDR1 is TSWWSYY, CDR2 QGS. The CDR3 here is CALGGPIRVTDRLIF. The CDR3 nucleotides are TGTGCTCTTGGGGGGCCGATCCGGGTTACCGATAGACTCATCTTT.

Comment on this clone: One junction end disagrees with the germline gene, perhaps due to a read error. The chain recombines TRDV1 with TRDJ1; 9 bases are a match to TRDD3. No J segment appears in TCRdb, so it was assigned here by matching the sequence to germline. The CDR3 consists of 23 residues. The germline V gene has CDR1 TSWWSYY and CDR2 QGS. The CDR3 DNA is TGTGCTCTTGGGCAACTAGTTTCGCGCACCCCCCGGGGGATACCAGTAAGCACCGATAAACTCATCTTT. It translates to CALGQLVSRTPRGIPVSTDKLIF.

This clone was detected ten times or more. TCRdb assigns this DNA the protein of a much larger clone, which departs from its translation at residue 6; this likely reflects a read error, and the protein shown comes from translating the DNA. This chain joins TRDV1 and TRDJ1; TRDD3 might be the D (6 bases). V dropped 1 base and J dropped 7 bases, with 10 bases sitting between them. From germline, CDR1 is TSWWSYY and CDR2 QGS. The CDR3 has 13 amino acids. CDR3 sequence: CALGERWGLKLIF. The CDR3 DNA reads TGTGCTCTTGGGGAACGCTGGGGCCTTAAACTCATCTTT.

On this clone: A far larger clone is only one base removed, so a read error is likely. At the DNA level, this CDR3 is encoded by other sequences in the same sample as well. The chain is built from TRDV1 and TRDJ1; 11 bases align to TRDD3. The CDR3 runs to 21 residues. V was pared by 7 bases and J by 0 bases, with 22 bases of the junction left unmatched. Germline CDR1 TSWWSYY, CDR2 QGS. CDR3 sequence reads: CALERVWGIQARGAYTDKLIF. CDR3 in DNA: TGTGCTCTTGAACGAGTCTGGGGGATACAGGCTCGAGGGGCTTACACCGATAAACTCATCTTT.

This clone was detected only a few times. This sequence is one base from a far larger clone and is likely a read error. Other DNA variants within this sample encode the same CDR3. The V gene is TRDV3, the J gene TRDJ1; D perhaps matches TRDD3 (5 bases). Germline V gene lookup returns CDR1 TVYSNPD and CDR2 GDNSRS (reference sequence). CDR3 length: 13 residues. Trimming stripped 3 bases from V and 6 bases from J, with 17 bases between. The CDR3 region is CAFRGSERHKLIF. The CDR3 nucleotides read TGTGCCTTCAGGGGGTCGGAACGACATAAACTCATCTTT.

Points on this clone: With a far larger clone one base away, a read error is the likely cause. Other DNA sequences in this sample translate to the same CDR3. The rearrangement links TRDV1 to TRDJ1; 8 positions agree with TRDD3. The J gene, absent from TCRdb, was called here by matching the DNA to germline. Germline CDR1 reads TSWWSYY; CDR2 reads QGS. This CDR3 has 20 amino acids. V trimming: 2 bases; J trimming: 0 bases; junction bases outside the gene matches: 17. Written as DNA, the CDR3 is TGTGCTCTTGGGGAAAGGGCGCTTCCCACGGTACTGGGGGACACCGATAAACTCATCTTT. Protein: CALGERALPTVLGDTDKLIF.